The source of this TCR beta chain is a study of a mutant IDH1 vaccine in newly diagnosed glioma. At the level of the study: Patients previously underwent radiotherapy, temozolomide, or both, and most underwent both.

Time point given: week 23, last vaccination. Vaccination used 300 ug of mutant IDH1 20-mer peptide per dose, with topical imiquimod. V lost 7 bases and J lost 5, with 12 bases in between. This CDR3 spans 13 amino acids. Per the germline V gene, CDR1 is MDHEN and CDR2 is SYDVKM. Method: immunoSEQ multiplex PCR; TCRdb's copy keeps in-frame clones and lacks some. Of 82,000 or so clones listed, roughly 85% are singletons. Note on this clone: The target antigen is unknown.

The specimen comprised PBMCs, sampled from a glioma patient whose treatment included an IDH1 peptide vaccine. The receptor comes from a man aged 25-45 years with glioma. Some clones in this sample may be carry-over from other donors' samples. This chain links TRBV28 with TRBJ1-3; D remains unclear. Written as DNA, the CDR3 is TGTGCCAGCACCACCGATAGTCGAAACACCATATATTTT. Translated, it gives CASTTDSRNTIYF.